These 14 T cell receptor beta chains originate from one sample sequenced in a study of blood T cell repertoires in COVID-19. Data came from immunoSEQ multiplex PCR; TCRdb stores just in-frame clones and leaves some out. The profile covers tens of thousands of clones, with 85% appearing a single time and 14% taken by the ten largest. The source material was peripheral blood. Receptors originate from a human donor in a cohort sampled during active COVID-19.

This sequence joins TRBV19 and TRBJ2-5, with 8 bases fitting TRBD2. This CDR3 has 14 amino acids. The J segment lost 5 bases and the V segment lost 3 bases, leaving 5 bases of the junction unmatched. Germline V gene data show CDR1 as LNHDA and CDR2 as SQIVND (reference sequence). CDR3 residues: CASSIGGGGETQYF. The DNA for the CDR3 is TGTGCCAGTAGTATCGGGGGGGGAGGCGAGACCCAGTACTTC.

This chain joins TRBV19 and TRBJ2-2; D gene uncertain. The germline V and J ends were trimmed by 9 bases and 8 bases, with 25 bases remaining between them. Germline assignment: CDR1 LNHDA and CDR2 SQIVND (reference sequence). There are 16 residues in the CDR3. This CDR3 reads CASKPNVGQAGGELFF. The CDR3 DNA is TGTGCCAGCAAACCCAACGTCGGCCAGGCTGGGGGGGAGCTGTTTTTT.

The J gene is TRBJ1-2, the V gene TRBV9; 8 bases are shared with TRBD1. CDR3 length: 15 residues. The germline V gene has CDR1 SGDLS and CDR2 YYNGEE. V was clipped by 0 bases and J by 0 bases; unmatched bases: 1. The CDR3 DNA follows: TGTGCCAGCAGCGTAGGGACAGGGCCTAACTATGGCTACACCTTC. Translating gives CASSVGTGPNYGYTF.

This clone was counted only a few times. V gene TRBV19 combines with J gene TRBJ1-6; D uncertain. The CDR3 consists of 13 residues. The V end lost 0 bases, the J end lost 9 bases, and 6 bases lay between the germline ends. Per the germline V gene, CDR1 is LNHDA and CDR2 is SQIVND (reference sequence). The CDR3, as DNA: TGTGCCAGTAGTATAGATTCTCGTTCACCCCTCCACTTT. Its protein product is CASSIDSRSPLHF.

The chain joins TRBV9 to TRBJ1-1; 8 nucleotides line up with TRBD1. V gave up 1 base and J gave up 1 base; unmatched junction bases: 21. The CDR3 is made up of 21 amino acids. The germline gives CDR1 SGDLS, CDR2 YYNGEE. CDR3 amino acids: CASSVLPQTSGTGRPNTEAFF. In DNA, the CDR3 is TGTGCCAGCAGCGTACTCCCCCAGACTTCCGGGACAGGTCGTCCGAACACTGAAGCTTTCTTT.

This rearrangement joins TRBV6-5 to TRBJ1-1; D might be TRBD1 (5 bases). Germline V CDR1 and CDR2: MNHEY, SVGAGI. The CDR3 consists of 15 residues. Trimming took off 6 bases at V and 3 bases at J, with 17 bases between the two ends. For the CDR3, the DNA is TGTGCCAGCAGGCGATCAGTAACGGGGGACACTGAAGCTTTCTTT. Its protein product is CASRRSVTGDTEAFF.

The rearrangement uses TRBV7-2 and TRBJ1-5; TRBD1 agrees at 7 bases. Germline CDR1 reads SGHTA; CDR2 reads FQGNSA. V trimming: 2 bases; J trimming: 4 bases; junction bases outside the gene matches: 2. CDR3 length equals 14 residues. The CDR3 reads CASSLSGGNQPQHF. As DNA, the CDR3 is TGTGCCAGCAGCTTATCAGGGGGGAATCAGCCCCAGCATTTT.

Note on this clone: Other DNA sequences of this sample code for an identical CDR3. The rearrangement links TRBV11-2 to TRBJ1-5; no firm D call. This CDR3 region has 12 residues. CDR1 and CDR2 (germline): SGHAT, FQNNGV. V lost 2 bases to trimming and J lost 7 bases, with 6 bases between them. CDR3 nucleotide sequence: TGTGCCAGCAGCTTACTAGGACAGCCCCAGCATTTT. This gives the protein CASSLLGQPQHF.

V and J are TRBV18 and TRBJ1-5; D is uncertain. The V gene lost 1 base and the J gene lost 0 bases, with 4 bases spanning the gap. The CDR3 spans 14 residues. Per the germline V gene, CDR1 is KGHSH and CDR2 is LQKENI. The CDR3 region is CASSPQYSNQPQHF. The DNA for the CDR3 is TGTGCCAGCTCACCACAATATAGCAATCAGCCCCAGCATTTT.

The chain recombines TRBV6-5 with TRBJ1-6; D is unresolved. This CDR3 is built from 13 residues. CDR1 is MNHEY, CDR2 SVGAGI, per germline. Trimming stripped 0 bases from V and 10 bases from J, with 7 bases between. CDR3 nucleotide sequence: TGTGCCAGCAGTTACTCCCAAGAGTCACCCCTCCACTTT. It yields the protein CASSYSQESPLHF.

The gene calls are TRBV20-1 and TRBJ2-5; 7 bases line up with TRBD2. The CDR3 spans 16 residues. With V trimmed by 3 bases and J by 1 base, 11 bases remained unmatched. The germline gives CDR1 DFQATT, CDR2 SNEGSKA (reference sequence). The DNA of the CDR3 is TGCAGTGCTAGTTATCGCGCGAGCGGGGTCCAAGAGACCCAGTACTTC. Encoded protein: CSASYRASGVQETQYF.

The V gene is TRBV4-3, the J gene TRBJ2-1; 12 bases map to TRBD2. V was pared by 5 bases and J by 8 bases, with 13 bases of the junction left unmatched. This CDR3 has 17 residues. CDR1 LGHNA and CDR2 YSLEER come from the germline V gene. In nucleotides, the CDR3 is TGCGCCAGCAGCGAACAATTGACTAGCGGGGGCGGGGATGAGCAGTTCTTC. Translation gives CASSEQLTSGGGDEQFF.

This clone was picked up a small number of times. This chain connects TRBV28 to TRBJ2-7, with D unresolved. Germline loops: CDR1 MDHEN, CDR2 SYDVKM. V lost 5 bases, J lost 2 bases, and 10 bases lay in between. This CDR3 is 13 amino acids long. CDR3 in amino acids: CASSQRSPYEQYF. The CDR3, as DNA: TGTGCCAGCAGTCAGAGGTCCCCCTACGAGCAGTACTTC.

This clone was seen just once. J is TRBJ1-3 and V is TRBV6-5; TRBD1 matches 11 bases. Losses at the gene ends were 4 bases for V and 4 bases for J; bases not matched to a gene: 3. This CDR3 contains 15 residues. The germline V gene encodes CDR1 MNHEY and CDR2 SVGAGI. The CDR3 sequence: CASSSGQGGGNTIYF. CDR3 nucleotide sequence: TGTGCCAGCAGTTCGGGACAGGGGGGAGGAAACACCATATATTTT.